This T cell receptor beta chain is drawn from a study of molecular identifiers for immune sequencing clone quantification. Study findings and constraints: In cases of identical TCR molecules sharing a barcode, highly expanded clone sizes could be underestimated.

This clonotype was observed a few times. What it binds is unknown. The junction and the germline gene differ at one end; a read error may be behind it. Source material for naive CD8 libraries was about 19,000 to 1,000,000 sorted cells, with 10%, 30% or 50% RNA. The CDR3 covers 14 residues. In germline, CDR1 is DFQATT, CDR2 SNEGSKA (reference sequence). The use of previously described methods and listed TCR primers produced the bulk TCR libraries. TCRdb used MiXCR to reprocess the PCR reads, holding one entry per CDR3 protein. The sample has about 320,000 distinct CDR3 sequences; around a fifth are singletons.

The sequenced material came from naive CD8+ T cells from blood, with Jurkat cell RNA spiked in. The sample's subset: FACS-sorted CD8+CD4-CCR7+CD45RA+ naive T cells. This TCR came from a human donor in good health. Some libraries in this study had Jurkat cell RNA spiked in. The chain combines TRBV20-1 with TRBJ2-1, with D unresolved. The CDR3 loop is CSAIDFPMGNGQFF. CDR3 coding DNA: TGCAGTGCTATTGACTTCCCGATGGGCAATGGGCAGTTCTTC.